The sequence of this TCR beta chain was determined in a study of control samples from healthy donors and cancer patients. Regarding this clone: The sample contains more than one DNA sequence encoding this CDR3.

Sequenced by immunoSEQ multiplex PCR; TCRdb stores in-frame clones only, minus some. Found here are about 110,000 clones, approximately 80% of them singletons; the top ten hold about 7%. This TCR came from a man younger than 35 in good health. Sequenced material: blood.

CDR3 sequence: CASSPENTEAFF. The CDR3 DNA sequence: TGTGCCAGCAGTCCGGAAAACACTGAAGCTTTCTTT. The chain employs TRBV12-3 or TRBV12-4 and TRBJ1-1; no clear D. This CDR3 spans 12 amino acids. Trimming took off 5 bases at V and 2 bases at J, with 6 bases between the two ends.